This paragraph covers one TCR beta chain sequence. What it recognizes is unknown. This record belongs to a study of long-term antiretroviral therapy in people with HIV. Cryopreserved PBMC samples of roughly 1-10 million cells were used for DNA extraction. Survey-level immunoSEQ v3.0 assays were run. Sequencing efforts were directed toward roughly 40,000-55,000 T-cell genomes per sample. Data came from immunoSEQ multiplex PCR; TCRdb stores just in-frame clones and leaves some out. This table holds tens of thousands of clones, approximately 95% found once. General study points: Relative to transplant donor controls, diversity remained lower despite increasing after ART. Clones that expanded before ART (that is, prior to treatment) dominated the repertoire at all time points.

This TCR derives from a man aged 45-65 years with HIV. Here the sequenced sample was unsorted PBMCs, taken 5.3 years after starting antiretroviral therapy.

CDR3 bases: TGCAGCGTGCGGGGGGGCCTGTCAAATGAGCAGTTCTTC. Its translation is CSVRGGLSNEQFF. The chain combines TRBV29-1 with TRBJ2-1; 9 bases line up with TRBD2. The V segment lost 6 bases and the J segment 7 bases; nucleotides outside the gene matches: 7. Germline CDR1 and CDR2: SQVTM and ANQGSEA. This CDR3 has 13 residues.